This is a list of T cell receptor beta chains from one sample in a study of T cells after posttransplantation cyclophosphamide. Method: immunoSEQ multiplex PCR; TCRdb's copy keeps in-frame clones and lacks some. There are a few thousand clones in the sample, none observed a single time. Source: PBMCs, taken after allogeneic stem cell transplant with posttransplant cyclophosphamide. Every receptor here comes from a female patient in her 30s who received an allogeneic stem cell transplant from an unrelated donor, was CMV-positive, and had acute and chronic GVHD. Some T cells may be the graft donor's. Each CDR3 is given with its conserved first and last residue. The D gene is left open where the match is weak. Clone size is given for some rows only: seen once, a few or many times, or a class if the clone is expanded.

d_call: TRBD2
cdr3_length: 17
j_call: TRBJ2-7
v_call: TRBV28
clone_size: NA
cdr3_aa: CASSLTSGRILTVEQYF
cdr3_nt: TGTGCCAGCAGTCTAACTAGCGGGAGGATCCTAACGGTCGAGCAGTACTTC

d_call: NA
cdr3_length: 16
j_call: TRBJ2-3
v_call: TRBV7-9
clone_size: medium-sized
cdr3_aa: CATGDLGGTSTDTQYF
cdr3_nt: TGTGCCACAGGGGACTTGGGGGGGACTAGCACAGATACGCAGTATTTT

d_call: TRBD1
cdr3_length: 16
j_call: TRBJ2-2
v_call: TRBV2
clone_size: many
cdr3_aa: CASSLGQGAFTGELFF
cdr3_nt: TGTGCCAGCAGTCTTGGACAGGGGGCCTTCACCGGGGAGCTGTTTTTT

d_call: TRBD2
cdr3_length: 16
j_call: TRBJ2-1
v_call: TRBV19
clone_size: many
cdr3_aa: CASSPWSGSTYNEQFF
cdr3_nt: TGTGCCAGTAGCCCGTGGAGCGGGAGCACCTACAATGAGCAGTTCTTC

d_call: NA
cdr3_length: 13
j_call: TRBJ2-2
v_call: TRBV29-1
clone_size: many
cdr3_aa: CSVETSIAGELFF
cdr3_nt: TGCAGCGTTGAGACTTCCATCGCCGGGGAGCTGTTTTTT

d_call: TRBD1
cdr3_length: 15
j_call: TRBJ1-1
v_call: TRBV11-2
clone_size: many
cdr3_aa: CASSARTGQNTEAFF
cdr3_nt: TGTGCCAGCAGCGCCCGGACAGGACAGAACACTGAAGCTTTCTTT

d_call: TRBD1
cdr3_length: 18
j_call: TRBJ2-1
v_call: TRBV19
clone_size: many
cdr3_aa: CASSIGTGGGYGYNEQFF
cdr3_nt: TGTGCCAGTAGTATCGGGACAGGGGGCGGCTATGGCTACAATGAGCAGTTCTTC

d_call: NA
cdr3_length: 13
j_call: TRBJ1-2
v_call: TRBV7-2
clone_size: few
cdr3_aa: CASSLFQGGGYTF
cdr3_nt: TGTGCCAGCAGCTTATTTCAGGGAGGAGGCTACACCTTC

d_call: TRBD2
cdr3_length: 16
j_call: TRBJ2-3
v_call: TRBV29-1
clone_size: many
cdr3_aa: CSVALWASGMGDTQYF
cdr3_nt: TGCAGCGTTGCCCTATGGGCTAGCGGGATGGGAGATACGCAGTATTTT

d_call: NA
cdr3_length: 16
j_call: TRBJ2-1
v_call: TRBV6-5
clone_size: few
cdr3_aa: CASSYGLAPTYNEQFF
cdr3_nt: TGTGCCAGCAGTTACGGCCTAGCCCCGACCTACAATGAGCAGTTCTTC

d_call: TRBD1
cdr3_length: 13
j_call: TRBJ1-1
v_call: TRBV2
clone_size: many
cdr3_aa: CASSSQGFTEAFF
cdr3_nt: TGTGCCAGCAGTTCACAGGGGTTCACTGAAGCTTTCTTT

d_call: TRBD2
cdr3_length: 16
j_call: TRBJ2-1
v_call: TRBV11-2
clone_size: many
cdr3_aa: CASSPPGLAAWDEQFF
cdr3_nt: TGTGCCAGCAGCCCGCCGGGACTAGCGGCCTGGGATGAGCAGTTCTTC

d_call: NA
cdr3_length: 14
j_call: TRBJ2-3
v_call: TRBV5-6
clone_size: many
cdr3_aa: CASSPGGLVDTQYF
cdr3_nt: TGTGCCAGCAGCCCTGGGGGGTTGGTAGATACGCAGTATTTT

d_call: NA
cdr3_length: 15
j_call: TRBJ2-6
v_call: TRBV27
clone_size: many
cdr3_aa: CASSSVKSGANVLTF
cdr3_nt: TGTGCCAGCAGTTCCGTTAAATCTGGGGCCAACGTCCTGACTTTC

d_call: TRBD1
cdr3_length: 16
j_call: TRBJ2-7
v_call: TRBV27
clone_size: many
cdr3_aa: CASSPTPGQGSYEQYF
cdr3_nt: TGTGCCAGCAGTCCTACTCCGGGACAGGGATCCTACGAGCAGTACTTC

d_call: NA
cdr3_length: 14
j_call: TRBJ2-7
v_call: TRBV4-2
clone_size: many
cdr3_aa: CASSQEDTSYEQYF
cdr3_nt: TGTGCCAGCAGCCAAGAAGACACTAGCTACGAGCAGTACTTC

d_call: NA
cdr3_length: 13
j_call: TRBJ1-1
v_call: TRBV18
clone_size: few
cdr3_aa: CASSPGQNTEAFF
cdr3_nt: TGTGCCAGCTCACCGGGACAGAACACTGAAGCTTTCTTT

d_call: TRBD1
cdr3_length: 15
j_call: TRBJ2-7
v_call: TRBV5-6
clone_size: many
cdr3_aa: CASSWGTGGLNEQYF
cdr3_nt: TGTGCCAGCAGCTGGGGGACAGGGGGCTTGAACGAGCAGTACTTC

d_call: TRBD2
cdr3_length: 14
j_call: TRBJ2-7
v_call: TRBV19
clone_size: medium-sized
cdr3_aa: CASSIGAGVEEQYF
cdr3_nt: TGTGCCAGTAGTATAGGGGCGGGAGTGGAGGAGCAGTACTTC

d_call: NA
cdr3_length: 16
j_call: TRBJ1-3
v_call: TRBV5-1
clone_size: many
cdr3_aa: CASSLAPGSSGNTIYF
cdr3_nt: TGCGCCAGCAGCTTGGCACCGGGTAGCTCTGGAAACACCATATATTTT

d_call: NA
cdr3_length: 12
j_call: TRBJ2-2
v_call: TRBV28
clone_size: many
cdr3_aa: CASSARPGELFF
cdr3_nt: TGTGCCAGCAGTGCGAGGCCCGGGGAGCTGTTTTTT

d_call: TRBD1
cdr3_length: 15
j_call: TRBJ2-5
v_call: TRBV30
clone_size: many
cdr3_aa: CAWSQPTGFQETQYF
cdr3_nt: TGTGCCTGGAGTCAACCGACAGGGTTCCAAGAGACCCAGTACTTC

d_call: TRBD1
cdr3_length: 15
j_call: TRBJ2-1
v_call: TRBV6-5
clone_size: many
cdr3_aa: CASSFRDSSYNEQFF
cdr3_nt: TGTGCCAGCAGCTTCCGGGACAGCTCCTACAATGAGCAGTTCTTC

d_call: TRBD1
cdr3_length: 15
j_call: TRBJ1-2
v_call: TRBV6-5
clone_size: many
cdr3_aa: CASSYSYRGNYGYTF
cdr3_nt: TGTGCCAGCAGTTACTCATACAGGGGAAACTATGGCTACACCTTC

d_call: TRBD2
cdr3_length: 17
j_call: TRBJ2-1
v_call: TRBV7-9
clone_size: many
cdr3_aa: CASSLRPGTSAENEQFF
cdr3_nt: TGTGCCAGCAGCCTACGCCCCGGGACTAGTGCCGAGAATGAGCAGTTCTTC

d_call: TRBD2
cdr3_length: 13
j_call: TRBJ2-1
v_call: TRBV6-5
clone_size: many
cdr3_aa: CASTSGRGDEQFF
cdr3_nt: TGTGCCAGTACTAGCGGGAGAGGAGATGAGCAGTTCTTC

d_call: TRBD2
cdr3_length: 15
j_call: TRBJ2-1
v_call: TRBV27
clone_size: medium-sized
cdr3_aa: CASSETSGAYNEQFF
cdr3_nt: TGTGCCAGCAGTGAGACTAGCGGGGCCTACAATGAGCAGTTCTTC

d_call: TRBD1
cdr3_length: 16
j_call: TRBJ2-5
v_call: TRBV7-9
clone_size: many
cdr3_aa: CASSLPFGQGGETQYF
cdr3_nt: TGTGCCAGCAGCTTACCCTTCGGACAGGGAGGAGAGACCCAGTACTTC

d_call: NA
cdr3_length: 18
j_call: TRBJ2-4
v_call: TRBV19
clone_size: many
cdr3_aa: CASSIGLGGTTLKNIQYF
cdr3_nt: TGTGCCAGTAGTATCGGACTTGGGGGGACGACCTTAAAAAACATTCAGTACTTC

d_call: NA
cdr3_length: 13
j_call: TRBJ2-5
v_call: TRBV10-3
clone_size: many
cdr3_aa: CAIHRDIQETQYF
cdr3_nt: TGTGCCATTCACCGGGACATCCAAGAGACCCAGTACTTC

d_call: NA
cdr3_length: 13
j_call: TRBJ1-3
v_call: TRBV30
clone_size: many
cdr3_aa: CAGHTGSGNTIYF
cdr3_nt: TGTGCCGGGCACACGGGGAGTGGAAACACCATATATTTT

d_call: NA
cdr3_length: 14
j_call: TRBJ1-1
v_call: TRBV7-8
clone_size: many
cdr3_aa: CASSFGQLNTEAFF
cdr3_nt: TGTGCCAGCAGCTTTGGACAGCTGAACACTGAAGCTTTCTTT

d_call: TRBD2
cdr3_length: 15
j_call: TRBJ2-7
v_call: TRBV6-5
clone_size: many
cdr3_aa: CASSYSSGVLYEQYF
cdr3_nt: TGTGCCAGCAGTTACTCTAGCGGGGTCCTCTACGAGCAGTACTTC

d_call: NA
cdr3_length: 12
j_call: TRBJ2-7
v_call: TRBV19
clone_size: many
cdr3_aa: CASSIEGSKQYF
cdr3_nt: TGTGCCAGTAGTATAGAGGGGAGCAAGCAGTACTTC

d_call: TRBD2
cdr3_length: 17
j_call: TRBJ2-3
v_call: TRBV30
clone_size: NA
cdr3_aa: CAWKPLRAGGGADTQYF
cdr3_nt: TGTGCCTGGAAACCCCTGAGAGCGGGAGGAGGGGCAGATACGCAGTATTTT

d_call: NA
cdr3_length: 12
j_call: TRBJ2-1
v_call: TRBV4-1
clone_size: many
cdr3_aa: CASSQDISDQFF
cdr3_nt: TGCGCCAGCAGCCAAGATATTAGCGATCAGTTCTTC

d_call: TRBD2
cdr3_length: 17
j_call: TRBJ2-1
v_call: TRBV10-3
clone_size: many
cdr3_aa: CAISGSPSGSSYNEQFF
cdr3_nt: TGTGCCATCAGTGGGAGCCCTAGCGGGAGCTCCTACAATGAGCAGTTCTTC

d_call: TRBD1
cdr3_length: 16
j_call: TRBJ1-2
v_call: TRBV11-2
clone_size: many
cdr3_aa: CASSLRETGGDYGYTF
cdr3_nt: TGTGCCAGCAGCTTAAGGGAAACAGGGGGAGACTATGGCTACACCTTC

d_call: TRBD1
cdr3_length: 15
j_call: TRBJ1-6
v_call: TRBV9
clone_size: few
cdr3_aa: CASSVEWTGRSPLHF
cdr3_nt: TGTGCCAGCAGCGTAGAATGGACAGGGAGGTCACCCCTCCACTTT

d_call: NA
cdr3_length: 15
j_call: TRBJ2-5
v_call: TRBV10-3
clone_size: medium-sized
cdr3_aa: CAISESRGMGETQYF
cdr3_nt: TGTGCCATCAGTGAGTCGAGAGGGATGGGGGAGACCCAGTACTTC

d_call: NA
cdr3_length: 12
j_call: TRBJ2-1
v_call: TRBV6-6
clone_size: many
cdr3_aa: CASTENRGEQFF
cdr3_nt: TGTGCCAGCACCGAGAACCGGGGTGAGCAGTTCTTC

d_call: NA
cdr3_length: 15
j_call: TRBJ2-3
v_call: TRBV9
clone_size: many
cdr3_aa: CASSVSSGSGDTQYF
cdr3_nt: TGTGCCAGCAGCGTAAGTTCCGGGAGTGGCGATACGCAGTATTTT

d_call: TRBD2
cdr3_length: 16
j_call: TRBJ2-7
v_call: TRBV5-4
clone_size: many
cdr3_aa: CASSLMGGLGGYEQYF
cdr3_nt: TGTGCCAGCAGCTTGATGGGGGGACTAGGGGGTTACGAGCAGTACTTC

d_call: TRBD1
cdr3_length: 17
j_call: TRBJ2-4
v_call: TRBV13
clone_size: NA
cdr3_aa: CASSVEPTGIRKNIQYF
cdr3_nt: TGTGCCAGCAGCGTGGAGCCGACAGGGATCCGCAAAAACATTCAGTACTTC

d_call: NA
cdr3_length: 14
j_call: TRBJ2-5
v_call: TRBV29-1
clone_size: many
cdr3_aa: CSVGGGGIGETQYF
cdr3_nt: TGCAGCGTTGGGGGCGGTGGGATTGGAGAGACCCAGTACTTC

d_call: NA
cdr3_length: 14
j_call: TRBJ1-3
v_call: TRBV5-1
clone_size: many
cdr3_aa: CASSPDKQGGTIYF
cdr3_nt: TGCGCCAGCAGCCCGGACAAACAGGGAGGGACCATATATTTT

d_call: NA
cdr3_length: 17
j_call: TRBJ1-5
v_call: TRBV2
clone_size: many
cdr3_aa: CASSEGPRAARNQPQHF
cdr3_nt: TGTGCCAGCAGTGAAGGCCCCAGGGCGGCGAGGAATCAGCCCCAGCATTTT

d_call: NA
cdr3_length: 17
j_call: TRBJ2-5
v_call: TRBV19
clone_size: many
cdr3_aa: CASSAPQGTYIQETQYF
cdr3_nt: TGTGCCAGTAGTGCCCCCCAGGGGACCTACATCCAAGAGACCCAGTACTTC

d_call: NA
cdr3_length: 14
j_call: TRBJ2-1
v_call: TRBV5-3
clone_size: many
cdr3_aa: CARSLSREDNEQFF
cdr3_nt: TGTGCCAGAAGCTTGTCCAGGGAAGATAATGAGCAGTTCTTC

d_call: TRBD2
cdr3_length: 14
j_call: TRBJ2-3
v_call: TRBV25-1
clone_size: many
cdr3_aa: CASKAGGSADTQYF
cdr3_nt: TGTGCCAGCAAAGCGGGAGGGAGTGCAGATACGCAGTATTTT

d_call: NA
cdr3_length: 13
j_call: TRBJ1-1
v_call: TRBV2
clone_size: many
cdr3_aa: CASTGQGNTEAFF
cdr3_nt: TGTGCCAGCACCGGGCAGGGGAACACTGAAGCTTTCTTT

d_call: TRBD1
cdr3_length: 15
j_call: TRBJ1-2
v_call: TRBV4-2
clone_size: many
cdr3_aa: CASSQVIRGQDGYTF
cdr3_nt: TGTGCCAGCAGCCAAGTTATCAGGGGGCAGGATGGCTACACCTTC

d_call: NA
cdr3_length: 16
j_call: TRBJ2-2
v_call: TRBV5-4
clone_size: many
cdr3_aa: CASSLEVGGANGELFF
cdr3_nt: TGTGCCAGCAGCTTGGAGGTGGGAGGCGCGAACGGGGAGCTGTTTTTT